Sequencing of this T cell receptor (beta chain) was carried out in a study of T cells after yellow fever vaccination. In TCRdb, the 5' RACE reads were re-called with MiXCR into one record per CDR3 protein. The sample has 25,000 to 30,000 distinct CDR3 sequences, about 5% seen once. This clonotype appeared many times. This CDR3 comprises 15 residues. V lost 0 bases, J lost 0 bases, and 7 bases lay in between. The germline V gene has CDR1 LGHNA and CDR2 YNFKEQ. Sample: CD8+ T cells sorted from PBMCs, taken 10 days after the yellow fever booster vaccination. V is TRBV4-2 and J is TRBJ2-3, with D maybe TRBD2 (5 bases). The clonotype was recovered from a man aged 30 to 45 who received the YFV17D yellow fever vaccine. CDR3 in amino acids: CASSQETTSTDTQYF. The DNA for the CDR3 is TGTGCCAGCAGCCAAGAGACTACAAGCACAGATACGCAGTATTTT.